This TCR beta chain emerged from a study of blood T cells in healthy people across ages. The CDR3 sequence is 15 residues long. Germline-derived CDR1 and CDR2 are SGHKS and YYEKEE (reference sequence). Trimming stripped 4 bases from V and 2 bases from J, with 16 bases between. This clonotype was counted a few times. It was with a sample-barcoded 5' primer and a J-beta primer mix that a second PCR of about 7 to 12 cycles was run. Every cDNA molecule carried a tag from a template-switch adaptor bearing 12 random nucleotides. TCRdb reanalysed the 5' RACE reads using MiXCR and keeps one entry per CDR3 protein. The data show about 1.8 million distinct CDR3 sequences, 40% to 55% seen once. They isolated at least 7 million PBMCs from each sample. Total RNA, at least 6 micrograms per sample, was extracted from PBMCs.

This sequence originates from a woman between 40 and 50 years old in good health. V usage is TRBV5-5 and J usage is TRBJ2-7; D gene unclear. Sequencing used blood. The CDR3 sequence is CASSPRTSTTYEQYF. Written as DNA, the CDR3 is TGTGCCAGCAGCCCGCGGACCTCGACCACCTACGAGCAGTACTTC.